This record concerns one T cell receptor beta chain sequence. Germline V gives CDR1 SGHRS, CDR2 YFSETQ. The CDR3 has 13 amino acids. V shed 6 bases and J 10 bases; nucleotides not matched to a gene: 12. Individuals aged roughly 18 to 95 years were recruited from 20 to 25 US areas. Clinical histories supplied by participants themselves formed the basis of cohort assignment. Two consecutive negative NP/OP PCR tests, clearance, or resolved symptoms defined Cohort 3 recovery. Authors' analysis steps: From reference gene primer amplification, estimates of nucleated cell counts were derived. Clones were sequenced by immunoSEQ multiplex PCR, and TCRdb holds only the in-frame ones, with some missing. D and trimming come from the DNA, and the V and J calls and clone size come from that table. The data show approximately 480,000 clones, about 90% seen once. This record belongs to a study of blood T cell repertoires in COVID-19.

This chain connects TRBV5-1 to TRBJ1-2; 7 bases line up with TRBD1. The TCR comes from a woman aged 18-29 years who had recovered from COVID-19. Material for sequencing was PBMCs or T cells enriched from blood (not recorded which). DNA for the CDR3: TGCGCCAGCAAATGGACTTGGGACAGTAACTACACCTTC. It specifies CASKWTWDSNYTF.